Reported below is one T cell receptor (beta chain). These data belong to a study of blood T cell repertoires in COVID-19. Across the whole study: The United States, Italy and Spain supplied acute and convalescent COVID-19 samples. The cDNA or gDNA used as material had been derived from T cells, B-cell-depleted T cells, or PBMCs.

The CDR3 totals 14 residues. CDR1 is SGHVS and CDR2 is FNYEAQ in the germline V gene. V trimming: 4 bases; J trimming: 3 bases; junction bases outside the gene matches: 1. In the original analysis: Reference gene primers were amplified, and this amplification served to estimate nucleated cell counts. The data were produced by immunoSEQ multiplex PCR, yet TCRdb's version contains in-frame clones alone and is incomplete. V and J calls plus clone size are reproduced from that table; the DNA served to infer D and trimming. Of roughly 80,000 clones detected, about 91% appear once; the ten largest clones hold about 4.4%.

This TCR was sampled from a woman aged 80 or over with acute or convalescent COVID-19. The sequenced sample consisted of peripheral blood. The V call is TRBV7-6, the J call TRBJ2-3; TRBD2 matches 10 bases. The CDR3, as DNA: TGTGCCAGCAGCTCTAGCGGGAGTACAGATACGCAGTATTTT. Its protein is CASSSSGSTDTQYF.